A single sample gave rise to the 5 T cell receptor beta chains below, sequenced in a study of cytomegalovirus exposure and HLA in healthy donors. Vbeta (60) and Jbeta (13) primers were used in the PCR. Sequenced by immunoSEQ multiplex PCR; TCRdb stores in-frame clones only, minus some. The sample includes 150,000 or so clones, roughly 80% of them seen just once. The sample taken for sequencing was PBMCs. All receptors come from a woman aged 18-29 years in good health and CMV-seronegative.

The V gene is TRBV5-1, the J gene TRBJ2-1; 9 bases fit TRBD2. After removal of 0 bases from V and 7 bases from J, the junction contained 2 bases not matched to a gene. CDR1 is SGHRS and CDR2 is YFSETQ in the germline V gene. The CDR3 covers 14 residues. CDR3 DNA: TGCGCCAGCAGCTTGGGCCTAGCGGGAAATGAGCAGTTCTTC. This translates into CASSLGLAGNEQFF. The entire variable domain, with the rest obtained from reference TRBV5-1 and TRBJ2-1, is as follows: KAGVTQTPRYLIKTRGQQVTLSCSPISGHRSVSWYQQTPGQGLQFLFEYFSETQRNKGNFPGRFSGRQFSNSRSEMNVSTLELGDSALYLCASSLGLAGNEQFFGPGTRLTVL.

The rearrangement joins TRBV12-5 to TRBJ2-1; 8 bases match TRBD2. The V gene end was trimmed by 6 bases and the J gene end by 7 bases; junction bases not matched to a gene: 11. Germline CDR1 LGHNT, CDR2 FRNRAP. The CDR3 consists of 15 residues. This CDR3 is CASGIAGLGENEQFF. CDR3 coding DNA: TGTGCTAGTGGAATTGCGGGACTAGGGGAGAATGAGCAGTTCTTC.

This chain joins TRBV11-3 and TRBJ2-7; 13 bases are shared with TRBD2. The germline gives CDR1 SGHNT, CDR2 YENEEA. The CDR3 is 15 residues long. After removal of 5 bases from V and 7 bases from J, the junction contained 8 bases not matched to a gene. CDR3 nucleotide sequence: TGTGCCAGCAGCCCAGGACTAGCGGGAGCCGGGGAGCAGTACTTC. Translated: CASSPGLAGAGEQYF.

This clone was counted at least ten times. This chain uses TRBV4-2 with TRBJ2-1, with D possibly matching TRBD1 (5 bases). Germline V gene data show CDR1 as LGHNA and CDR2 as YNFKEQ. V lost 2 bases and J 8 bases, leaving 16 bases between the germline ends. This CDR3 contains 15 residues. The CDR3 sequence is CASSQSQGSADEQFF. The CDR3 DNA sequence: TGTGCCAGCAGCCAATCTCAGGGTTCGGCCGATGAGCAGTTCTTC.

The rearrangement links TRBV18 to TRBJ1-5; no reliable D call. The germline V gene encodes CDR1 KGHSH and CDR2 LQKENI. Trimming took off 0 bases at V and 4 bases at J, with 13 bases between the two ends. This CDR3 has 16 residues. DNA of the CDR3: TGTGCCAGCTCACCACCGGCGCAGGCCATAAATCAGCCCCAGCATTTT. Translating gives CASSPPAQAINQPQHF.